These 12 T cell receptor beta chains share one sample of origin, sequenced in a study of persistence of HIV-infected CD4 T cells. Their specific antigens are unknown. The immunoSEQ assay was version 4, run in survey mode. Profiled with immunoSEQ multiplex PCR; TCRdb holds only in-frame clones, not every one. Of over 60,000 clones detected, under 80% appear once; the ten largest clones hold 1.5% to 2%. The stimulus was an HIV-1 Gag 15-mer peptide pool, 0.9 to 1 ug/peptide/mL. Memory cells lacking CD40L and CD69 with high CD45RO were sorted. The material was CD4+ T cells sorted from PBMCs after approximately 19-hour stimulation, obtained from a patient who received antiretroviral therapy. The receptors here all came from an adult man with HIV who was CMV-seropositive.

The rearrangement joins TRBV5-1 to TRBJ2-3, with a possible D match to TRBD1 (7 bases). Between the trimmed V and J ends, which lost 3 bases and 1 base, there was a span of 12 bases. This CDR3 comprises 15 residues. Looked up from germline, CDR1 is SGHRS and CDR2 is YFSETQ. CDR3 amino acids: CASSSQGGRTDTQYF. CDR3 sequence (DNA): TGCGCCAGCAGCTCTCAGGGGGGACGCACAGATACGCAGTATTTT.

The chain recombines TRBV19 with TRBJ1-2, with D maybe TRBD1 (6 bases). Trimming removed 4 bases from V and 5 bases from J, with 14 bases in between. From germline, CDR1 is LNHDA and CDR2 SQIVND (reference sequence). The CDR3 sequence is 14 residues long. The chain's CDR3 is CASSTGASKYGYTF. CDR3 coding DNA: TGTGCCAGTAGTACGGGGGCGAGTAAATATGGCTACACCTTC. Together with reference TRBV19 and TRBJ1-2, the CDR3 gives the full variable domain: DGGITQSPKYLFRKEGQNVTLSCEQNLNHDAMYWYRQDPGQGLRLIYYSQIVNDFQKGDIAEGYSVSREKKESFPLTVTSAQKNPTAFYLCASSTGASKYGYTFGSGTRLTVV.

The gene calls are TRBV12-3 or TRBV12-4 and TRBJ1-1; no firm D call. V was pared by 4 bases and J by 0 bases, with 6 bases between. CDR3 size: 13 residues. This CDR3 reads CASSYVMNTEAFF. Here the CDR3 DNA reads TGTGCCAGCAGTTACGTCATGAACACTGAAGCTTTCTTT.

This clone was observed a few times. This chain connects TRBV5-1 to TRBJ1-2, with 8 bases lining up with TRBD1. Trimming at V came to 0 bases and at J to 4 bases, leaving 11 bases not matched to a gene. The germline gives CDR1 SGHRS, CDR2 YFSETQ. The CDR3 spans 17 residues. The CDR3 DNA sequence: TGCGCCAGCAGCTTGGACGGCAGGGGGCAAGGGAGCTATGGCTACACCTTC. This translates into CASSLDGRGQGSYGYTF.

V and J are TRBV10-3 and TRBJ1-1; no clear D. This CDR3 spans 16 amino acids. Germline assignment: CDR1 ENHRY and CDR2 SYGVKD. The V end was cut by 0 bases, the J end by 4 bases, with 15 bases between. In DNA form, the CDR3 reads TGTGCCATCAGTGAGTCCTCCGCAGGACTGGGCACTGAAGCTTTCTTT. It codes for CAISESSAGLGTEAFF.

The gene calls are TRBV23-1 and TRBJ1-2; the D is unclear. TRBV23-1 is recorded as an ORF, its role being uncertain. Trimming left V 8 bases short and J 8 bases short, with 15 bases between. CDR3 length: 12 amino acids. CDR3: CASLVKGGGYTF. For the CDR3, the DNA is TGCGCCAGCCTAGTCAAGGGAGGAGGCTACACCTTC.

The gene calls are TRBV5-1 and TRBJ1-2, with TRBD1 matching 7 bases. There are 13 residues in the CDR3. Germline V gene lookup returns CDR1 SGHRS and CDR2 YFSETQ. V gave up 5 bases and J gave up 4 bases; unmatched junction bases: 5. Here the CDR3 reads CASSSTGSYGYTF. The CDR3, as DNA: TGCGCCAGCAGTTCGACAGGGTCCTATGGCTACACCTTC.

The V gene is TRBV6-5, the J gene TRBJ1-1, with no clear D. The CDR3 runs to 10 residues. Germline values: CDR1 MNHEY, CDR2 SVGAGI. Trimming took 6 bases from V and 6 from J, leaving 5 bases between them. The CDR3 here is CASSEAEAFF. CDR3 coding DNA: TGTGCCAGCAGCGAGGCTGAAGCTTTCTTT.

The genes are TRBV6-5 and TRBJ1-1, with 7 positions matching TRBD1. This CDR3 is built from 15 residues. Germline V gene data show CDR1 as MNHEY and CDR2 as SVGAGI. V was pared by 7 bases and J by 6 bases, with 14 bases of the junction left unmatched. The CDR3 bases are TGTGCCAGCAATCCCACAGGGGAGGGAGGGGCTGAAGCTTTCTTT. This gives the protein CASNPTGEGGAEAFF.

This clone appeared a few times. The V and J genes are TRBV7-8 and TRBJ1-6; D is unresolved. V dropped 3 bases and J dropped 7 bases, with 13 bases sitting between them. This CDR3 has 15 residues. Looked up from germline, CDR1 is SGHVS and CDR2 is FQNEAQ. CDR3 loop: CASSFTTAGNSPLHF. In DNA, the CDR3 is TGTGCCAGCAGCTTTACGACGGCGGGAAATTCACCCCTCCACTTT. Full variable domain (rest looked up from reference TRBV7-8 and TRBJ1-6): GAGVSQSPRYKVAKRGQDVALRCDPISGHVSLFWYQQALGQGPEFLTYFQNEAQLDKSGLPSDRFFAERPEGSVSTLKIQRTQQEDSAVYLCASSFTTAGNSPLHFGNGTRLTVT.

With regard to this clone: Other DNA sequences in the sample encode the same CDR3. This chain joins TRBV3-1 (or the pseudogene TRBV3-2) and TRBJ2-6; the D is unclear. CDR3 size: 15 residues. Trimming stripped 1 base from V and 1 base from J, with 5 bases between. CDR1 and CDR2 from the germline V gene are LGHDT and YNNKEL (reference sequence). The CDR3 loop reads CASSQGGSGANVLTF. The CDR3 DNA is TGTGCCAGCAGCCAAGGGGGTTCTGGGGCCAACGTCCTGACTTTC.

This clone appeared a single time. The chain carries TRBV20-1 and TRBJ2-1; D might be TRBD1 or TRBD2, each matching 6 bases. CDR3 length: 16 residues. Germline CDR1 is DFQATT and CDR2 is SNEGSKA (reference sequence). V was clipped by 3 bases and J by 5 bases, with 20 bases between them. CDR3 sequence reads: CSASGGLAGSNNEQFF. The CDR3, as DNA: TGCAGTGCTAGTGGGGGGCTCGCAGGGAGCAACAATGAGCAGTTCTTC.